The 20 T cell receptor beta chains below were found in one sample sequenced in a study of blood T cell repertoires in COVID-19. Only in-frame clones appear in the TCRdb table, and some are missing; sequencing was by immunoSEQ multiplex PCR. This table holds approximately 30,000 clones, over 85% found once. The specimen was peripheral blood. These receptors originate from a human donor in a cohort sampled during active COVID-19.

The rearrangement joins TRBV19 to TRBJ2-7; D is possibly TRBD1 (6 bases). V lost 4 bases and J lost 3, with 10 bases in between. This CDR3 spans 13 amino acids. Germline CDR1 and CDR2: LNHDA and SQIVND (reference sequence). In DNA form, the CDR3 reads TGTGCCAGTAGTACGGACAGCCACTACGAGCAGTACTTC. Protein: CASSTDSHYEQYF.

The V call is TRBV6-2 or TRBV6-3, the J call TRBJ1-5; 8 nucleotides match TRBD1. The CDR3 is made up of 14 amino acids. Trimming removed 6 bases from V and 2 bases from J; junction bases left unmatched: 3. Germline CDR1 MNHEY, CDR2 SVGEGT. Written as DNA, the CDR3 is TGTGCCAGCAGCCTGGGACAGGGCAATCAGCCCCAGCATTTT. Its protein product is CASSLGQGNQPQHF.

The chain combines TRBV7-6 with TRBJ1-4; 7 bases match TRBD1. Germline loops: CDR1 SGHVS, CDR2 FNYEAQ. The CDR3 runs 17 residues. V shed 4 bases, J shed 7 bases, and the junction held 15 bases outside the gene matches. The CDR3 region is CASSSHPKGAYGEKLFF. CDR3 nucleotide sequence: TGTGCCAGCAGCTCTCACCCAAAGGGGGCCTACGGTGAAAAACTGTTTTTT.

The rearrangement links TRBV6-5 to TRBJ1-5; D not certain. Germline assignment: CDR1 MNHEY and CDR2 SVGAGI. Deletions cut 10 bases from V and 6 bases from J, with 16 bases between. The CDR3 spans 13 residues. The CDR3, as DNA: TGTGCCACCCGAGGAGGAGGCGGTCAGCCCCAGCATTTT. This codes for CATRGGGGQPQHF.

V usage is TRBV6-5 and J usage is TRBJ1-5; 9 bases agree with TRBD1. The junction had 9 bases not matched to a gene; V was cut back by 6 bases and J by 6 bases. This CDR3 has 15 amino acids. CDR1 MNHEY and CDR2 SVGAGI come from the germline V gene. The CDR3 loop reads CASSGITGGGQPQHF. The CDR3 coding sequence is TGTGCCAGCAGCGGCATTACAGGGGGCGGTCAGCCCCAGCATTTT.

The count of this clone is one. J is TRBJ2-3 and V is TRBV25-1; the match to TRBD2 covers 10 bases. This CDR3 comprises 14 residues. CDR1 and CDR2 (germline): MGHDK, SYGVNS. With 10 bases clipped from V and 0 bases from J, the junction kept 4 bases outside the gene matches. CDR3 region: CATLAGGSTDTQYF. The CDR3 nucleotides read TGTGCCACCTTAGCGGGGGGAAGCACAGATACGCAGTATTTT.

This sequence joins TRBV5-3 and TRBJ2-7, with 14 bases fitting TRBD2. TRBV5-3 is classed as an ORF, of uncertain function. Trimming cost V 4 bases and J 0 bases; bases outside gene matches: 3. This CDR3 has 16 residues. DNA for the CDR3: TGTGCCAGAAGCGTAGGGACTAGCGGGAGCTCCTACGAGCAGTACTTC. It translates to CARSVGTSGSSYEQYF.

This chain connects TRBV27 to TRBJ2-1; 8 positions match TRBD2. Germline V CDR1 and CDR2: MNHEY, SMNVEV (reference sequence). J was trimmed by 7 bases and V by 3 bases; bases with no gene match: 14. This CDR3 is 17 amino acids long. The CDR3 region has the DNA TGTGCCAGCAGTTTCCCATCGACTAGCGAGCATCCAAATGAGCAGTTCTTC. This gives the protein CASSFPSTSEHPNEQFF.

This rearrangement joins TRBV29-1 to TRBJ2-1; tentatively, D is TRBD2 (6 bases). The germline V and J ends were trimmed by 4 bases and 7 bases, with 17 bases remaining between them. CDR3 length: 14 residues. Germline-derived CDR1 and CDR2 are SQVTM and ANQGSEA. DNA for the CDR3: TGCAGCGTTGTGGTTTATAATCGGGAGAATGAGCAGTTCTTC. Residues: CSVVVYNRENEQFF.

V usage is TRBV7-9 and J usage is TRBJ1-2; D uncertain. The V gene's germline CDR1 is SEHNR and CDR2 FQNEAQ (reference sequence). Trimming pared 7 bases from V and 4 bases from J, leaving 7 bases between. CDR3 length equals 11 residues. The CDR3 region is CASTLLYGYTF. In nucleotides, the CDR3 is TGTGCCAGCACCCTCCTCTATGGCTACACCTTC.

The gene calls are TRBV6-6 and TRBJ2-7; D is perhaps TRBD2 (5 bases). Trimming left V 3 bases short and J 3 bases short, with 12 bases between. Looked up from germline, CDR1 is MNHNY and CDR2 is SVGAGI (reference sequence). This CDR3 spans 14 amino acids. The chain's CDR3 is CASSYEGYLYEQYF. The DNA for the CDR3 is TGTGCCAGCAGTTATGAGGGATATCTCTACGAGCAGTACTTC.

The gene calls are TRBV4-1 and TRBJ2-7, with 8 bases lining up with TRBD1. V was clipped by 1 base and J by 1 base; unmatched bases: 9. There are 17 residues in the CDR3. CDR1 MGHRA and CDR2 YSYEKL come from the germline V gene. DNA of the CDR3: TGCGCCAGCAGCCAAGCGGGGGCAGGGGGCAAGTCCTACGAGCAGTACTTC. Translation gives CASSQAGAGGKSYEQYF.

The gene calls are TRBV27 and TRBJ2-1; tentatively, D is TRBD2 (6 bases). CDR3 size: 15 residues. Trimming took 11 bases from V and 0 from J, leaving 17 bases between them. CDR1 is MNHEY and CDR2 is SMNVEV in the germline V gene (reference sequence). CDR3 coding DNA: TGTGCCGCCGCTGAGCGGGCGAGCTCCTACAATGAGCAGTTCTTC. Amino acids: CAAAERASSYNEQFF.

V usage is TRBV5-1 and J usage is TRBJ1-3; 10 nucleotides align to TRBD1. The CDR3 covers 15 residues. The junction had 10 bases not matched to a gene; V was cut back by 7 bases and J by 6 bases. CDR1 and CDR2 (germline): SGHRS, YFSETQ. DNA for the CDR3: TGCGCCAGCTCCACCCAGACAGGGGGCATAAACACCATATATTTT. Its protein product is CASSTQTGGINTIYF.

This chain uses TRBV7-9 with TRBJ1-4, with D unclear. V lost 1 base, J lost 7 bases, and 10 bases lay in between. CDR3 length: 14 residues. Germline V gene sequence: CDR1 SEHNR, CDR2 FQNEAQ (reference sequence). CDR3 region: CASSLVALGEKLFF. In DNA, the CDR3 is TGTGCCAGCAGCTTAGTAGCATTGGGTGAAAAACTGTTTTTT.

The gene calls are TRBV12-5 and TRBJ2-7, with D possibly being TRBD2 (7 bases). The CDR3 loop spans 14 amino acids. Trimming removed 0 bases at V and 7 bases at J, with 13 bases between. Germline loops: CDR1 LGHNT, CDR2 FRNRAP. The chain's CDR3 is CASGLVGGDQEQYF. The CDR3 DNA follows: TGTGCTAGTGGTTTGGTAGGGGGGGATCAAGAGCAGTACTTC.

The CDR3 DNA reads TGTGCCAGCAGCTTACCCAGCGGGGGGGCCAGGGAGACCCAGTACTTC. As protein: CASSLPSGGARETQYF. The genes are TRBV13 and TRBJ2-5; TRBD2 matches at 10 bases. The ends lost 2 bases at V and 5 bases at J; junction bases unmatched: 8. Germline V gene data show CDR1 as PRHDT and CDR2 as FYEKMQ (reference sequence). This CDR3 contains 16 residues.

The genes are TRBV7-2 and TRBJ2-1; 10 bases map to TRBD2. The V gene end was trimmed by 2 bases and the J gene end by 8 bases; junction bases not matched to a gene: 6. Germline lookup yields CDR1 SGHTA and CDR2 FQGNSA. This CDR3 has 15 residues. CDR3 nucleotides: TGTGCCAGCAGCTTAACCTCTAGCGGGAGTTATGAGCAGTTCTTC. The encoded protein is CASSLTSSGSYEQFF.

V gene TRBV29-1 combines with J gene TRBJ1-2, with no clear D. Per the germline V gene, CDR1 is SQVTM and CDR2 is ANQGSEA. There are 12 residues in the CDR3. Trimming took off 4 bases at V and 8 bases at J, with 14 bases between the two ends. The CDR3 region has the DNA TGCAGCGTTGGGGTGGGCCGAGGGGGCTACACCTTC. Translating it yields CSVGVGRGGYTF. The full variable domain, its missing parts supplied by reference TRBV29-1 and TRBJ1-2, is SAVISQKPSRDICQRGTSLTIQCQVDSQVTMMFWYRQQPGQSLTLIATANQGSEATYESGFVIDKFPISRPNLTFSTLTVSNMSPEDSSIYLCSVGVGRGGYTFGSGTRLTVV.

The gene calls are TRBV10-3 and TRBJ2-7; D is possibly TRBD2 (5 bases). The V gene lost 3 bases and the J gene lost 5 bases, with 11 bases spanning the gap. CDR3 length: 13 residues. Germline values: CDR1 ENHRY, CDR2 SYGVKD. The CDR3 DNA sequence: TGTGCCATCAGTGAAATATGGCGGGACGAGCAGTACTTC. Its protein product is CAISEIWRDEQYF.